Listed here are 13 T cell receptor beta chains from one sample, sequenced in a study of Ad26.COV2.S vaccination and SARS-CoV-2 variants (dated by TCRdb to the early 2020s). The protocol used for the library was the immunoSEQ multiplex PCR assay. TCRdb took this table from immuneACCESS and kept in-frame rearrangements with V and J called. Such tables lack part of the clones; where checked against another copy, unresolved V genes explain under half of the gap, and the rest is unexplained. A total of around 350,000 clones appear in this sample, around 83% of them only once. Around 3% of the sample is held by the ten biggest clonotypes. Taken with the paper, the label for treatment or condition translates to: some 20 received Ad26.COV2.S at low or high dose, single or two shots; about 5 received placebo; per-sample allocation not given. For vaccine and placebo recipients, the sequenced repertoires came from samples collected on day 63 after the first injection.

Material: peripheral blood, obtained in a trial of Ad26.COV2.S vaccine versus placebo. Source of these receptors: a person between 18 and 65 years old who received the Ad26.COV2.S COVID-19 vaccine or a placebo.

J is TRBJ2-7 and V is TRBV5-5; 8 nucleotides match TRBD2. Germline V gene sequence: CDR1 SGHKS, CDR2 YYEKEE (reference sequence). Trimming cost V 6 bases and J 6 bases; bases outside gene matches: 8. CDR3 length: 13 residues. The CDR3 region is CASTRRGASEQYF. CDR3 in DNA: TGTGCCAGCACCCGGCGGGGGGCAAGCGAGCAGTACTTC.

This chain connects TRBV5-6 to TRBJ2-7; 8 nucleotides line up with TRBD1. The CDR3 has 15 residues. V trimming: 3 bases; J trimming: 0 bases; junction bases outside the gene matches: 5. Per germline, CDR1 SGHDT and CDR2 YYEEEE. CDR3 DNA: TGTGCCAGCAGCTCGACAGGGGCGTACTCCTACGAGCAGTACTTC. Protein product: CASSSTGAYSYEQYF.

The chain employs TRBV18 and TRBJ2-7; TRBD2 is a possible D gene (5 bases). V lost 5 bases and J lost 2, with 13 bases in between. In germline, CDR1 is KGHSH, CDR2 LQKENI. The CDR3 is 14 amino acids. The CDR3 nucleotides read TGTGCCAGCTCAGATGGACGGGGAACCTACGAGCAGTACTTC. As protein: CASSDGRGTYEQYF.

The genes are TRBV7-9 and TRBJ2-2; tentative D call: TRBD1 (6 bases). The CDR3 is 19 residues long. V lost 1 base, J lost 1 base, and 19 bases lay in between. Germline V gives CDR1 SEHNR, CDR2 FQNEAQ (reference sequence). The CDR3 sequence: CASSLVGSWDTMNTGELFF. The CDR3 region has the DNA TGTGCCAGCAGCTTAGTGGGGTCGTGGGACACCATGAACACCGGGGAGCTGTTTTTT. Looking up the rest from reference TRBV7-9 and TRBJ2-2 gives the full variable domain: DTGVSQNPRHKITKRGQNVTFRCDPISEHNRLYWYRQTLGQGPEFLTYFQNEAQLEKSRLLSDRFSAERPKGSFSTLEIQRTEQGDSAMYLCASSLVGSWDTMNTGELFFGEGSRLTVL.

This chain links TRBV3-1 (or the pseudogene TRBV3-2) with TRBJ1-5; D possibly corresponds to TRBD1 (5 bases). Germline V gene sequence: CDR1 LGHDT, CDR2 YNNKEL (reference sequence). The CDR3 consists of 16 residues. V was trimmed by 2 bases and J by 5 bases, leaving 16 bases between them. In DNA, the CDR3 is TGTGCCAGCAGCCAAAATCTCAGGGAGTGGGATCAGCCCCAGCATTTT. As protein: CASSQNLREWDQPQHF.

The chain combines TRBV5-1 with TRBJ2-7; tentatively, D is TRBD2 (6 bases). The CDR3 has 14 amino acids. CDR1 is SGHRS and CDR2 is YFSETQ in the germline V gene. The ends were cut back, 0 bases at V and 6 bases at J, with 13 bases in the middle. This CDR3 reads CASSLVAGKLEQYF. CDR3 bases: TGCGCCAGCAGCTTGGTGGCGGGAAAGCTCGAGCAGTACTTC.

V and J are TRBV25-1 and TRBJ2-7; 7 nucleotides match TRBD2. V was pared by 6 bases and J by 3 bases, with 8 bases of the junction left unmatched. The CDR3 sequence is 14 residues long. Germline CDR1 and CDR2: MGHDK and SYGVNS. The CDR3 DNA is TGTGCCAGCAGCTTAGCGGGCGACAACTACGAGCAGTACTTC. This gives the protein CASSLAGDNYEQYF.

A remark on this clone: One end of the junction does not line up with germline, which may come from a read error. The chain links TRBV14 to TRBJ1-2, with a tentative D call TRBD1 (5 bases). From germline, CDR1 is SGHDN and CDR2 FVKESK. This CDR3 comprises 14 residues. The CDR3 sequence is CASTQGPGVQGYTF. CDR3 nucleotides: TGTGCCAGCACCCAAGGGCCGGGGGTACAGGGCTACACCTTC.

This clone was detected a few times. V and J are TRBV10-2 and TRBJ2-3, with 13 bases fitting TRBD2. V trimming: 7 bases; J trimming: 1 base; junction bases outside the gene matches: 2. The CDR3 consists of 15 residues. CDR1 is WSHSY, CDR2 SAAADI, per germline. CDR3 in amino acids: CASTGLAGGTDTQYF. The CDR3 nucleotides read TGCGCCAGCACCGGACTAGCGGGAGGCACAGATACGCAGTATTTT.

In DNA form, the CDR3 reads TGTGCCAGTTCCTCCCGGGACACGGCCTACGAGCAGTACTTC. This sequence encodes CASSSRDTAYEQYF. The chain joins TRBV19 to TRBJ2-7; weak D call: TRBD1 (6 bases). The germline V gene has CDR1 LNHDA and CDR2 SQIVND (reference sequence). V was shortened by 8 bases and J by 2 bases, with 16 bases between the two germline ends. The CDR3 sequence is 14 residues long.

Written as DNA, the CDR3 is TGTGCCAGCTCACCAAACCGGGACGGCGCTAACTATGGCTACACCTTC. As protein: CASSPNRDGANYGYTF. This chain connects TRBV18 to TRBJ1-2, with D perhaps matching TRBD1 (5 bases). The length of the CDR3 is 16 residues. Germline V gene sequence: CDR1 KGHSH, CDR2 LQKENI. The V end lost 2 bases, the J end lost 0 bases, and 13 bases lay between the germline ends.

This rearrangement joins TRBV10-1 to TRBJ1-1, with D possibly TRBD1 on 6 matching bases. CDR1 is WNHNN, CDR2 SYGVQD, per germline (reference sequence). The CDR3 consists of 17 residues. Trimming left V 2 bases short and J 1 base short, with 17 bases between. The CDR3 loop reads CASSEEFTGPGNTEAFF. CDR3 coding DNA: TGCGCCAGCAGTGAGGAATTTACAGGGCCAGGGAACACTGAAGCTTTCTTT.

This chain joins TRBV7-9 and TRBJ1-2, with D hard to call. V lost 6 bases and J 5 bases, leaving 13 bases between the germline ends. The CDR3 is made up of 13 amino acids. CDR1 SEHNR and CDR2 FQNEAQ come from the germline V gene (reference sequence). The CDR3 region has the DNA TGTGCCAGCAGTCTACCCTCCGGTTATGGCTACACCTTC. It yields the protein CASSLPSGYGYTF.